A single sample gave rise to the 22 T cell receptor beta chains below, sequenced in a study of PD-1 blockade in classical Hodgkin lymphoma. The assay was immunoSEQ multiplex PCR, and TCRdb's table has in-frame clones only and misses some. The sample includes around 21,000 clones, roughly 84% of them seen just once. Time point in this sample: cycle 4 day 1 (C4D1), after less than 7 weeks of nivolumab. Exposure to brentuximab vedotin varied, and each patient had relapsed following autologous stem cell transplantation. Researchers pulled CD8+ T cells out of thawed PBMCs using magnetic negative selection. Sequencing was performed on CD8+ T cells from blood, taken before the fourth cycle of nivolumab. All receptors come from a human donor with classical Hodgkin lymphoma.

The CDR3 region has the DNA TGTGCCAGTAGCACTCCCGGGACTTCCACCGGGGAGCTGTTTTTT. Translated, it gives CASSTPGTSTGELFF. The V gene is TRBV19, the J gene TRBJ2-2, with D perhaps TRBD2 (6 bases). The V gene's germline CDR1 is LNHDA and CDR2 SQIVND (reference sequence). V was pared by 6 bases and J by 4 bases, with 15 bases between. CDR3 length: 15 residues.

V usage is TRBV6-5 and J usage is TRBJ2-5, with D possibly matching TRBD1 (5 bases). CDR1 MNHEY and CDR2 SVGAGI come from the germline V gene. The CDR3 has 14 residues. The V gene lost 0 bases and the J gene lost 3 bases, with 8 bases spanning the gap. CDR3 in DNA: TGTGCCAGCAGTTACTCGGGGCCCGAAGAGACCCAGTACTTC. This gives the protein CASSYSGPEETQYF.

The rearrangement links TRBV7-9 to TRBJ1-1; no reliable D call. This CDR3 comprises 12 residues. Trimming shortened V by 4 bases and J by 2 bases, and 5 bases separated the two germline ends. The germline V gene encodes CDR1 SEHNR and CDR2 FQNEAQ (reference sequence). This chain's CDR3 is CASSSINTEAFF. The CDR3 DNA reads as TGTGCCAGCAGCTCGATAAACACTGAAGCTTTCTTT.

The chain joins TRBV9 to TRBJ1-1; 8 bases are shared with TRBD1. V lost 0 bases, J lost 1 base, and 11 bases stayed unmatched. This CDR3 is 18 amino acids long. CDR1 SGDLS and CDR2 YYNGEE come from the germline V gene. The CDR3 region has the DNA TGTGCCAGCAGCGTAGCAACAGGGGGATGGATCGAGAACACTGAAGCTTTCTTT. Translated, it gives CASSVATGGWIENTEAFF. The full variable domain, in which reference TRBV9 and TRBJ1-1 provide the parts outside the CDR3, is DSGVTQTPKHLITATGQRVTLRCSPRSGDLSVYWYQQSLDQGLQFLIQYYNGEERAKGNILERFSAQQFPDLHSELNLSSLELGDSALYFCASSVATGGWIENTEAFFGQGTRLTVV.

The CDR3 bases are TGTGCCAGCAGCTGGCTAGACAGGGACTCTGGGGCCAACGTCCTGACTTTC. It yields the protein CASSWLDRDSGANVLTF. The chain links TRBV13 to TRBJ2-6; TRBD1 aligns across 7 bases. The J segment lost 0 bases and the V segment lost 4 bases, leaving 6 bases of the junction unmatched. The V gene's germline CDR1 is PRHDT and CDR2 FYEKMQ (reference sequence). The CDR3 loop spans 17 amino acids.

This clone turned up a few times. The chain links TRBV7-5 to TRBJ1-1; TRBD1, the table's D call, lacks a check against the DNA. TRBV7-5 is assigned pseudogene status. The CDR3 contains 13 residues. The CDR3 reads CARSFIGGDEAFF. CDR3 nucleotide sequence: TGTGCCAGAAGCTTCATAGGGGGCGACGAAGCTTTCTTT.

V is TRBV29-1 and J is TRBJ2-7; D not resolved. From germline, CDR1 is SQVTM and CDR2 ANQGSEA. Trimming took 5 bases from V and 3 from J, leaving 14 bases between them. The CDR3 has 13 amino acids. The CDR3 protein is CSVLPDGFYEQYF. The CDR3 bases are TGCAGCGTTCTTCCTGACGGGTTCTACGAGCAGTACTTC.

The V and J genes are TRBV4-1 and TRBJ2-7; D is undetermined. Trimming pared 0 bases from V and 2 bases from J, leaving 5 bases between. The CDR3 runs to 13 residues. Germline-derived CDR1 and CDR2 are MGHRA and YSYEKL. CDR3 nucleotides: TGCGCCAGCAGCCAAGAATCTACCTACGAGCAGTACTTC. The encoded protein is CASSQESTYEQYF.

This clone was picked up one time. The gene calls are TRBV30 and TRBJ1-2, with D tentatively TRBD1 (6 bases). Trimming removed 3 bases from V and 4 bases from J, with 6 bases in between. Per the germline V gene, CDR1 is GTSNPN and CDR2 is SVGIG (reference sequence). This CDR3 spans 11 amino acids. CDR3 sequence (DNA): TGTGCCTGGAGAGGGGGCTATGGCTACACCTTC. Protein sequence: CAWRGGYGYTF.

The V and J genes are TRBV4-1 and TRBJ1-1; D unresolved. Trimming pared 1 base from V and 5 bases from J, leaving 14 bases between. This CDR3 is built from 15 residues. The V gene's germline CDR1 is MGHRA and CDR2 YSYEKL. CDR3 nucleotide sequence: TGCGCCAGCAGCCAAGTTACGGGGTGGCTTACTGAAGCTTTCTTT. As protein: CASSQVTGWLTEAFF.

This clone was counted once. The V and J genes are TRBV9 and TRBJ2-1, with D maybe TRBD2 (6 bases). This CDR3 spans 13 amino acids. The germline CDR1 and CDR2 sequences are SGDLS and YYNGEE. V was shortened by 3 bases and J by 7 bases, with 11 bases between the two germline ends. As DNA, the CDR3 is TGTGCCAGCAGCGAGGACTACCTAAATGAGCAGTTCTTC. Translating it yields CASSEDYLNEQFF.

This rearrangement joins TRBV27 to TRBJ2-7, with 9 bases that match TRBD2. The CDR3 is 12 amino acids. The V gene's germline CDR1 is MNHEY and CDR2 SMNVEV (reference sequence). The trim removed 6 bases at V and 7 bases at J, leaving 4 bases unmatched. The DNA for the CDR3 is TGTGCCAGCAGGGGACTAGCACGGGAGCAGTACTTC. This translates into CASRGLAREQYF.

The CDR3 reads CAWSVLSGGGYTF. In DNA form, the CDR3 reads TGTGCCTGGAGTGTACTTTCAGGTGGTGGCTACACCTTC. The V gene is TRBV30, the J gene TRBJ1-2; D unresolved. Per the germline V gene, CDR1 is GTSNPN and CDR2 is SVGIG (reference sequence). Deletions cut 0 bases from V and 7 bases from J, with 12 bases between. The CDR3 consists of 13 residues.

The CDR3 protein is CASSPWTGGPTEAFF. As DNA, the CDR3 is TGTGCCAGCAGCCCCTGGACAGGAGGTCCCACTGAAGCTTTCTTT. The chain employs TRBV7-9 and TRBJ1-1, with 7 bases fitting TRBD1. The CDR3 extends over 15 amino acids. From germline, CDR1 is SEHNR and CDR2 FQNEAQ (reference sequence). With V trimmed by 5 bases and J by 4 bases, 10 bases remained unmatched.

The chain is built from TRBV11-2 and TRBJ2-2, with TRBD1 matching over 10 bases. From germline, CDR1 is SGHAT and CDR2 FQNNGV. Trimming at V came to 2 bases and at J to 5 bases, leaving 8 bases not matched to a gene. This CDR3 is built from 17 residues. This chain's CDR3 is CASSLSGDRGVTGELFF. CDR3 nucleotide sequence: TGTGCCAGCAGCTTAAGTGGGGACAGGGGTGTTACCGGGGAGCTGTTTTTT.

The J gene is TRBJ2-5, the V gene TRBV7-8, with TRBD1 as a possible D gene (6 bases). The CDR3 totals 19 residues. V lost 2 bases and J 2 bases, leaving 24 bases between the germline ends. In germline, CDR1 is SGHVS, CDR2 FQNEAQ. The CDR3 reads CASSLSPDLQGPNQETQYF. The CDR3 bases are TGTGCCAGCAGCTTAAGTCCGGATTTACAGGGACCAAATCAAGAGACCCAGTACTTC.

The CDR3 region has the DNA TGTGCCAGCAGTCGTACAGATGAAAAACTGTTTTTT. Translated: CASSRTDEKLFF. J is TRBJ1-4 and V is TRBV6-5; D remains unclear. Looked up from germline, CDR1 is MNHEY and CDR2 is SVGAGI. This CDR3 is built from 12 residues. The germline V and J ends were trimmed by 5 bases and 6 bases, with 7 bases remaining between them.

This clone turned up a few times. The rearrangement uses TRBV27 and TRBJ1-2; D is ambiguous. CDR1 is MNHEY, CDR2 SMNVEV, per germline (reference sequence). Between the trimmed V and J ends, which lost 5 bases and 8 bases, there was a span of 18 bases. The CDR3 runs 14 residues. CDR3 nucleotides: TGTGCCAGCAGTCTCGGCCCCTCAATGGGGGGCTACACCTTC. The encoded protein is CASSLGPSMGGYTF.

This clone occurred once. V usage is TRBV2 and J usage is TRBJ1-2, with TRBD1 as a possible D gene (5 bases). Germline values: CDR1 SNHLY, CDR2 FYNNEI. V lost 8 bases to trimming and J lost 5 bases, with 18 bases between them. The CDR3 has 14 residues. As DNA, the CDR3 is TGTGCCAGCGGATCCCAGGGAATCGGGTATGGCTACACCTTC. Its translation is CASGSQGIGYGYTF.

The genes are TRBV7-2 and TRBJ2-7; the D gene is possibly TRBD1 (7 bases). The CDR3 spans 14 residues. V shed 3 bases and J shed 3 bases, with 12 bases lying between them. Germline V gene sequence: CDR1 SGHTA, CDR2 FQGNSA. The DNA of the CDR3 is TGTGCCAGCAGCTTGGGCCAGGGGGGCTACGAGCAGTACTTC. As protein: CASSLGQGGYEQYF.

The J gene is TRBJ1-4, the V gene TRBV27, with 7 bases aligning to TRBD1. V lost 3 bases and J lost 8; bases outside the gene matches: 6. The germline gives CDR1 MNHEY, CDR2 SMNVEV (reference sequence). The CDR3 extends over 14 amino acids. The CDR3, as DNA: TGTGCCAGCAGTTTTAAAGGACAGGAGGAAAAACTGTTTTTT. Residues: CASSFKGQEEKLFF. Full variable domain (remainder filled in from reference TRBV27 and TRBJ1-4): EAQVTQNPRYLITVTGKKLTVTCSQNMNHEYMSWYRQDPGLGLRQIYYSMNVEVTDKGDVPEGYKVSRKEKRNFPLILESPSPNQTSLYFCASSFKGQEEKLFFGSGTQLSVL.

The rearrangement links TRBV4-3 to TRBJ2-7; a possible D gene is TRBD1 (7 bases). V was clipped by 5 bases and J by 4 bases, with 15 bases between them. The CDR3 is 14 residues long. From germline, CDR1 is LGHNA and CDR2 YSLEER. CDR3 bases: TGCGCCAGCAGCGTTAGCGGCAGGGGGTACGAGCAGTACTTC. It encodes CASSVSGRGYEQYF.